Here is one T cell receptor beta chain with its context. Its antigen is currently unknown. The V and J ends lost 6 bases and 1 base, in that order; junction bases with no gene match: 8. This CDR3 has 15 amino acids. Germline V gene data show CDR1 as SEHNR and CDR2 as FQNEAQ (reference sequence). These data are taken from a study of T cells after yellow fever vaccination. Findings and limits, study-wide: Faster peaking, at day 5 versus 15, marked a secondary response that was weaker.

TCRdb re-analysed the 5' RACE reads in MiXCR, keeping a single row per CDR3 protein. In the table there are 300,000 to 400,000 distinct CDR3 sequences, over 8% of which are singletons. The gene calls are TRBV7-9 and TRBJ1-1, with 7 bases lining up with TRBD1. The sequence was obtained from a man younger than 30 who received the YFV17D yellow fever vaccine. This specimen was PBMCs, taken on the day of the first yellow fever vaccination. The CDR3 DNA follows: TGTGCCAGCAGGTTTGGCGACAGGGAGAACACTGAAGCTTTCTTT. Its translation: CASRFGDRENTEAFF.